The sequence of this TCR beta chain was determined in a study of T-cell reconstitution after alpha-beta-depleted transplantation in children. General study points: T-cell numbers and diversity one year post-transplant derived largely from freshly generated T cells.

This sample's TCRbeta library carried unique molecular identifier barcodes. TCRdb reanalysed the PCR reads using MiXCR and keeps one entry per CDR3 protein. Of approximately 1,000,000 distinct CDR3 sequences listed, roughly 31% are singletons. The CDR3 extends over 17 amino acids. Germline V gives CDR1 SGDLS, CDR2 YYNGEE. Trimming at V came to 0 bases and at J to 1 base, leaving 6 bases not matched to a gene. With regard to this clonotype: Its antigen is unidentified.

The chain has TRBV9 and TRBJ2-2; TRBD2 agrees at 7 bases. The sample consisted of PBMCs, mostly from graft donor cells, taken 360 days after TCRalphabeta/CD19-depleted stem cell transplant. The origin of this receptor is a boy under two years old who had a stem cell transplant for SCID, so the T cells may come from the graft donor. CDR3 nucleotide sequence: TGTGCCAGCAGCGTAGCTCGGGGGGTTCAGAACACCGGGGAGCTGTTTTTT. Translating gives CASSVARGVQNTGELFF. Variable domain in full (rest from reference TRBV9 and TRBJ2-2): DSGVTQTPKHLITATGQRVTLRCSPRSGDLSVYWYQQSLDQGLQFLIQYYNGEERAKGNILERFSAQQFPDLHSELNLSSLELGDSALYFCASSVARGVQNTGELFFGEGSRLTVL.